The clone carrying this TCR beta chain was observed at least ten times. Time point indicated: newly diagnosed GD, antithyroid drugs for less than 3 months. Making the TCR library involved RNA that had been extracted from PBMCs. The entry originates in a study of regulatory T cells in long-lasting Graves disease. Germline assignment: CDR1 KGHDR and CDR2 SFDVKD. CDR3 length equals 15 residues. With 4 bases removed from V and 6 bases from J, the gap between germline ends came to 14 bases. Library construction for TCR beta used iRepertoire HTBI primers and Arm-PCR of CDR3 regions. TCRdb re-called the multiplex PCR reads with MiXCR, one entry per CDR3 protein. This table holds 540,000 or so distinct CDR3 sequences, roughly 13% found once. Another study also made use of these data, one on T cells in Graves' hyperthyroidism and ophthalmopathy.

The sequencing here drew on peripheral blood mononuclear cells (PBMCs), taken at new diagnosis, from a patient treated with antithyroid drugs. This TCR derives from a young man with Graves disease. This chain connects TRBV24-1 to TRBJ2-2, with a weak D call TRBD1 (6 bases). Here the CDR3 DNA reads TGTGCCACCAGTGACGAACAGGGCTATGCCGGGGAGCTGTTTTTT. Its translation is CATSDEQGYAGELFF.